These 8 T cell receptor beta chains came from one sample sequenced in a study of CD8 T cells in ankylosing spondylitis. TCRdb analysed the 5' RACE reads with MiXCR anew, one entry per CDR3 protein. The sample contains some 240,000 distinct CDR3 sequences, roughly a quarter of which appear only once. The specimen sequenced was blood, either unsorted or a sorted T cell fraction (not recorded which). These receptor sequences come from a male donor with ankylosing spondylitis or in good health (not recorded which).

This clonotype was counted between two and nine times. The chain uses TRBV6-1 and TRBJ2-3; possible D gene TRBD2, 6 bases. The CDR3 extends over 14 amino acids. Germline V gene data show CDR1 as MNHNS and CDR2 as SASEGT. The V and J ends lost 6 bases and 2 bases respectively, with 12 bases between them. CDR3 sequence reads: CASRGGEPTDTQYF. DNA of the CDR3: TGTGCCAGCAGGGGCGGGGAACCCACAGATACGCAGTATTTT.

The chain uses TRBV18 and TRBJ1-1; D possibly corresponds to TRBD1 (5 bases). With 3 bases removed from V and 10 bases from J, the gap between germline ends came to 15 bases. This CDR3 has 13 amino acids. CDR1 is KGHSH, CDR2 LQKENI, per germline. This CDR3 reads CASSPDTERGAFF. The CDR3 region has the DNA TGTGCCAGCTCACCGGACACCGAACGGGGAGCTTTCTTT.

The DNA of the CDR3 is TGTGCCAGCAGTTCTCAGGGACAGGGGCGCACAGATACGCAGTATTTT. Its translation: CASSSQGQGRTDTQYF. This rearrangement joins TRBV28 to TRBJ2-3; 10 bases align to TRBD1. The germline V gene encodes CDR1 MDHEN and CDR2 SYDVKM. CDR3 length equals 16 residues. V lost 4 bases and J lost 1; bases outside the gene matches: 5.

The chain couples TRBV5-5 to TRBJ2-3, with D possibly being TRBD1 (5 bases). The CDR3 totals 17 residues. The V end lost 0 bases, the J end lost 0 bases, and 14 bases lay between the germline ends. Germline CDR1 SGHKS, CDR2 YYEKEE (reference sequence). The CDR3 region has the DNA TGTGCCAGCAGCTTGGGACAGACCATAGTAAGCACAGATACGCAGTATTTT. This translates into CASSLGQTIVSTDTQYF.

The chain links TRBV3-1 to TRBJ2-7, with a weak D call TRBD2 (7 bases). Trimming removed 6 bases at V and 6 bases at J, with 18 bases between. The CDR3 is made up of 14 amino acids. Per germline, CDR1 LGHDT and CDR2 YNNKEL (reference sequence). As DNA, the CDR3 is TGTGCCAGCAGGCCCTGGAGGGGGGGAGGCGAGCAGTACTTC. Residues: CASRPWRGGGEQYF.

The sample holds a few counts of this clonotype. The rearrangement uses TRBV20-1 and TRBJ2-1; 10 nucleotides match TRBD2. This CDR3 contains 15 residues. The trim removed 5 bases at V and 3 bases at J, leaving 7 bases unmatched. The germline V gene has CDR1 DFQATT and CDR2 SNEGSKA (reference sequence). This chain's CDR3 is CSADTGTSVYNEQFF. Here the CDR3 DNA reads TGCAGTGCTGACACCGGGACTAGCGTCTACAATGAGCAGTTCTTC.

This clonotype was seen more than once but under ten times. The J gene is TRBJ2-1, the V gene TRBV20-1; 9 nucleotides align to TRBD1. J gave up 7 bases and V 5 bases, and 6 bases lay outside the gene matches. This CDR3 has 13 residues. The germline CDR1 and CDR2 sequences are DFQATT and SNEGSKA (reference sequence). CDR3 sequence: CSAPRQGGNEQFF. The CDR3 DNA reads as TGCAGTGCTCCCCGACAGGGGGGGAATGAGCAGTTCTTC.

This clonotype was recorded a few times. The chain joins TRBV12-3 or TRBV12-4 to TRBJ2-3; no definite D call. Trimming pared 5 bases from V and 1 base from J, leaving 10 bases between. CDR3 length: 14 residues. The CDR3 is CASSPLLGTDTQYF. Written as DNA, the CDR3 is TGTGCCAGCAGTCCCCTTCTGGGCACAGATACGCAGTATTTT.